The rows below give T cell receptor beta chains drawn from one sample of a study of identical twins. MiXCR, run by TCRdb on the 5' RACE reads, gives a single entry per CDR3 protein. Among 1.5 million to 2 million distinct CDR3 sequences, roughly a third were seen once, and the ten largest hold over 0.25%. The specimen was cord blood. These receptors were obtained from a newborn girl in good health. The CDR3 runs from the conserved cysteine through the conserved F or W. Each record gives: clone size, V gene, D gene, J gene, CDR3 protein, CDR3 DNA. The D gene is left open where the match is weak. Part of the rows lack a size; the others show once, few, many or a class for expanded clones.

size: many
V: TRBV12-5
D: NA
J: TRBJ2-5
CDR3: CASGPEVSRGATWETQYF
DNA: TGTGCTAGTGGTCCGGAGGTATCCAGGGGAGCCACCTGGGAGACCCAGTACTTC

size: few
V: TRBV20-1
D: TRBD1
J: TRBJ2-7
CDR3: CSARDFGTGFYEQYF
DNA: TGCAGTGCTAGAGATTTCGGGACAGGGTTCTACGAGCAGTACTTC

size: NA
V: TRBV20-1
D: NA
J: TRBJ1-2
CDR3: CSARPRGTTPNYGYTF
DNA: TGCAGTGCTAGACCCCGGGGGACCACCCCTAACTATGGCTACACCTTC

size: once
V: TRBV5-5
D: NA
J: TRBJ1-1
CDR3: CASLGGGRAFF
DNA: TGTGCCAGCTTGGGAGGGGGGCGAGCTTTCTTT

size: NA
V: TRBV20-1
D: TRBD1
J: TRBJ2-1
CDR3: CSARPRDRAYEQFF
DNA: TGCAGTGCTAGGCCCCGGGACAGGGCCTACGAGCAGTTCTTC

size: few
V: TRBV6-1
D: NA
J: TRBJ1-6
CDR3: CASKGEGNSPLHF
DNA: TGTGCCAGCAAGGGCGAAGGGAATTCACCCCTCCACTTT

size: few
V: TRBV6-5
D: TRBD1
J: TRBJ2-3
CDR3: CASSYNRGSTDTQYF
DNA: TGTGCCAGCAGTTATAACAGGGGAAGCACAGATACGCAGTATTTT

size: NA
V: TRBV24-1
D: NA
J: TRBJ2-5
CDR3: CAASDSQPGYNEQYF
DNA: TGTGCCGCCAGTGACTCCCAGCCAGGATACAATGAGCAGTACTTC

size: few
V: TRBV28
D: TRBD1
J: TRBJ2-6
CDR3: CASSFGTGLLWANVLTF
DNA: TGTGCCAGCAGTTTTGGGACAGGCCTTCTCTGGGCCAACGTCCTGACTTTC

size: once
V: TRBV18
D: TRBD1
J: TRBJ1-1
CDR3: CASSRAGTGATEAFF
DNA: TGTGCCAGCTCACGCGCCGGGACAGGGGCTACTGAAGCTTTCTTT

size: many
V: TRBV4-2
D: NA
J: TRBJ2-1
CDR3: CASRTGLGVYEQFF
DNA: TGTGCCAGCAGGACAGGACTAGGTGTATATGAGCAGTTCTTC

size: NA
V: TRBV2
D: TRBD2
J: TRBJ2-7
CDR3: CASKVTSISYEQYF
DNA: TGTGCCAGCAAGGTGACTAGCATCTCCTACGAGCAGTACTTC

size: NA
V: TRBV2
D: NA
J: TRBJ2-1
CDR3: CACTGGWGNEQFF
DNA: TGTGCCTGCACCGGAGGGTGGGGCAATGAGCAGTTCTTC

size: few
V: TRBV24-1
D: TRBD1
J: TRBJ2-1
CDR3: CATSAYRTGAGEQFF
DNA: TGTGCCACCAGTGCGTACCGGACAGGGGCCGGTGAGCAGTTCTTC

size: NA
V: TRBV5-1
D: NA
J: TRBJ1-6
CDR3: CASSLYQGWNSPLHF
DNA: TGCGCCAGCAGCTTGTATCAGGGGTGGAATTCACCCCTCCACTTT

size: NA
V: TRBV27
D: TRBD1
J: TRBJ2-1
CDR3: CASSLWDRSGEQFF
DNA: TGTGCCAGCAGTTTATGGGACAGGTCCGGTGAGCAGTTCTTC

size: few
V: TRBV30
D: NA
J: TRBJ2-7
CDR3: CAWMSGVYEQYF
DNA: TGTGCCTGGATGTCTGGGGTCTACGAGCAGTACTTC

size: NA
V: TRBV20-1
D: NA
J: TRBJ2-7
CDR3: CSARDNADEQYF
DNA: TGCAGTGCTAGAGATAACGCGGACGAGCAGTACTTC

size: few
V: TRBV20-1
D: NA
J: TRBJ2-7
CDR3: CSASQTEPPYEQYF
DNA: TGCAGTGCTAGTCAGACAGAACCTCCCTACGAGCAGTACTTC

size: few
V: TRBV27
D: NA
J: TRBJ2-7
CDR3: CASSLARGRNEQYF
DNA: TGTGCCAGCAGTTTAGCCAGGGGGAGGAACGAGCAGTACTTC

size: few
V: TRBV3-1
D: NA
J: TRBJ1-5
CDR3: CASSQDGEVGQPQHF
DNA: TGTGCCAGCAGCCAAGATGGAGAGGTCGGGCAGCCCCAGCATTTT